The following is a T cell receptor beta chain sequence with its context. What it recognizes is unknown. The CDR3 covers 15 residues. Trimming cost V 8 bases and J 1 base, with 15 bases left between them. Germline CDR1 and CDR2: MNHNS and SASEGT. This specimen comes from a study of identical twins. Study results and caveats: Analyses of zero insertions could, in part, be confounded by invariant MAIT and iNKT cells.

With template switching, a universal primer site was added, and the cDNA carried unique molecular identifiers. TCRdb reanalysed the 5' RACE reads using MiXCR and keeps one entry per CDR3 protein. The sample has about 1.7 million distinct CDR3 sequences, around a third seen once; the top ten hold approximately 0.25%. The chain recombines TRBV6-1 with TRBJ1-5; a possible D gene is TRBD1 (6 bases). Sequencing was done on a sample of cord blood. This TCR came from a newborn girl in good health. CDR3 DNA: TGTGCCAGCTATGGGACATCTCTGAGCAATCAGCCCCAGCATTTT. Encoded protein: CASYGTSLSNQPQHF.